This is a list of T cell receptor beta chains from one sample in a study of cytomegalovirus exposure and HLA in healthy donors. Generated by immunoSEQ multiplex PCR, the TCRdb table keeps only in-frame clones and is missing some. The listing records 140,000 to 150,000 clones. Sequenced input: PBMCs. The receptors here all came from a woman aged 50 to 65 in good health and CMV-seronegative. Both conserved end residues are part of each CDR3. A D gene is named only where the DNA matches it firmly.

V	J	D	DNA	CDR3
TRBV4-2	TRBJ2-1	TRBD2	TGTGCCAGCAGCCCTAGGGTTCGTAGCGGGGGAAATGAGCAGTTCTTC	CASSPRVRSGGNEQFF
TRBV13	TRBJ2-7	.	TGTGCCAGCAGCCTTCGGGGTCTGGACGAGCAGTACTTC	CASSLRGLDEQYF
TRBV10-3	TRBJ1-6	TRBD1	TGTGCCATCAGTGAGTCCGGGACAGATAATTCACCCCTCCACTTT	CAISESGTDNSPLHF
TRBV9	TRBJ2-7	TRBD2	TGTGCCAGTTCCCGCGGGACTAGCGGGTCCTACGAGCAGTACTTC	CASSRGTSGSYEQYF
TRBV10-3	TRBJ1-1	.	TGTGCCATCAGTGAGTCGGGAGTCGACACTGAAGCTTTCTTT	CAISESGVDTEAFF
TRBV18	TRBJ1-1	TRBD1	TGTGCCAGCTCAACGACAGGGGAGACTGAAGCTTTCTTT	CASSTTGETEAFF
TRBV9	TRBJ2-3	TRBD2	TGTGCCAGCAGCGTAGCCCCCCCAGCGGGAGGCACAGATACGCAGTATTTT	CASSVAPPAGGTDTQYF
TRBV4-1	TRBJ1-1	.	TGCGCCAGCAGCCAAATAGGGGGGGCGAACACTGAAGCTTTCTTT	CASSQIGGANTEAFF
TRBV15	TRBJ1-2	TRBD1	TGTGCCACCAGCAGAGAACCTGGGACAGGGAATTTACATGGCTACACCTTC	CATSREPGTGNLHGYTF
TRBV5-6	TRBJ2-1	.	TGTGCCAGCAGCTTGGAACCGAGCTCCTACAATGAGCAGTTCTTC	CASSLEPSSYNEQFF
TRBV6-5	TRBJ1-5	TRBD1	TGTGCCAGCAGGGGGACAGGCGATCAGCCCCAGCATTTT	CASRGTGDQPQHF
TRBV4-3	TRBJ2-7	.	TGCGCCAGCAGCCAAGGCTTCAGGGCTGGGCAGTACTTC	CASSQGFRAGQYF
TRBV5-4	TRBJ1-1	TRBD1	TGTGCCAGCAGCCTTAAACAGGGGATGAACACTGAAGCTTTCTTT	CASSLKQGMNTEAFF
TRBV4-2	TRBJ2-3	TRBD2	TGTGCCAGCAGCCCCCTAGCGGGCTCCACAGATACGCAGTATTTT	CASSPLAGSTDTQYF
TRBV7-9	TRBJ1-1	TRBD1	TGTGCCATAGGACAGGACAACTTTGAAGCTTTCTTT	CAIGQDNFEAFF
TRBV5-1	TRBJ2-7	.	TGCGCCAGCAGCGTAAACTCCGGGTCGAGTTCCTACGAGCAGTACTTC	CASSVNSGSSSYEQYF
TRBV2	TRBJ1-5	.	TGTGCCAGCAGTGCTCAACCGGGTAGCAATCAGCCCCAGCATTTT	CASSAQPGSNQPQHF
TRBV5-1	TRBJ1-1	.	TGCGCCAGCAGCTTGGTGGGGGCGGTGTACACTGAAGCTTTCTTT	CASSLVGAVYTEAFF
TRBV5-6	TRBJ2-7	.	TGTGCCAGCAGCATACGGACAGACTCCTACGAGCAGTACTTC	CASSIRTDSYEQYF
TRBV5-4	TRBJ2-1	TRBD2	TGTGCCAGCAACCGCAATGGACTAGCGGGAAATGAGCAGTTCTTC	CASNRNGLAGNEQFF
TRBV2	TRBJ2-1	TRBD1	TGTGCCAACGAGGGACAGGGGGCGAATGAGCAGTTCTTC	CANEGQGANEQFF
TRBV5-1	TRBJ2-6	.	TGCGCCAGCAGCTTGGTCTTGTCTGGGGCCAACGTCCTGACTTTC	CASSLVLSGANVLTF
TRBV11-2	TRBJ1-4	.	TGTGCCAGCAGCTTAGATAGAACAGGGCTAAATGAAAAACTGTTTTTT	CASSLDRTGLNEKLFF
TRBV10-3	TRBJ1-1	.	TGTGCCATCAGAGGGGCGGGGGAGAACACTGAAGCTTTCTTT	CAIRGAGENTEAFF
TRBV28	TRBJ2-1	TRBD2	TGTGCCAGCAGTTTGCGGGAGCAGAATGAGCAGTTCTTC	CASSLREQNEQFF
TRBV5-6	TRBJ1-1	.	TGTGCCAGCAGCTTGGGGCACAGCTTCAACACTGAAGCTTTCTTT	CASSLGHSFNTEAFF
TRBV9	TRBJ2-3	TRBD2	TGTGCCAGCAGCCCAGGACTAGCGGGGGGGCAAGATACGCAGTATTTT	CASSPGLAGGQDTQYF
TRBV7-9	TRBJ1-1	.	TGTGCCAGCAGCTTAGCGCAGGATTTTACTGAAGCTTTCTTT	CASSLAQDFTEAFF